This passage covers 28 T cell receptor beta chains from one sample sequenced in a study of graft-versus-host responses after intestinal transplantation. No antigen is known for these receptors. Sequenced by immunoSEQ multiplex PCR; TCRdb stores in-frame clones only, minus some. The table has about 80,000 clones, 85% to 90% seen once; the top ten hold 0.34%. The sequenced sample was unstimulated CD4+ T cells sorted from spleen or lymph node cells, obtained before intestinal transplant. The receptors stem from a human donor who received an intestinal transplant.

The chain couples TRBV4-2 to TRBJ2-3; perhaps D is TRBD1 or TRBD2 (6 bases each). Trimming cost V 4 bases and J 4 bases, with 15 bases left between them. This CDR3 is 15 amino acids long. Germline assignment: CDR1 LGHNA and CDR2 YNFKEQ. CDR3 DNA: TGTGCCAGCAGCCGAGAGGGGGGAGAACCAGATACGCAGTATTTT. This translates into CASSREGGEPDTQYF.

The chain recombines TRBV7-6 with TRBJ1-2; TRBD1 matches 8 bases. J was trimmed by 7 bases and V by 5 bases; bases with no gene match: 6. CDR1 and CDR2 (germline): SGHVS, FNYEAQ. This CDR3 is built from 13 residues. The CDR3 region has the DNA TGTGCCAGCAGCCCACAGGGGGGCGCTGGCTACACCTTC. Translated, it gives CASSPQGGAGYTF.

A few counts support this clone. The chain recombines TRBV28 with TRBJ1-2, with TRBD1 identical over 8 bases. The V segment lost 6 bases and the J segment 5 bases; nucleotides outside the gene matches: 8. The CDR3 has 14 amino acids. The germline gives CDR1 MDHEN, CDR2 SYDVKM. The CDR3 sequence: CASSQDRADYGYTF. CDR3 in DNA: TGTGCCAGCAGCCAGGACAGGGCCGATTATGGCTACACCTTC.

This clone was seen a few times. The chain carries TRBV7-3 and TRBJ2-3; TRBD1 might be the D (7 bases). Trimming took off 4 bases at V and 5 bases at J, with 10 bases between the two ends. The CDR3 spans 13 residues. Germline values: CDR1 SGHTA, CDR2 FQGTGA. The CDR3 bases are TGTGCCAGCAGCTCCCAGGGGGGAGATACGCAGTATTTT. This encodes CASSSQGGDTQYF.

This clone was seen just once. V gene TRBV7-9 combines with J gene TRBJ2-3, with TRBD2 matching 10 bases. Germline values: CDR1 SEHNR, CDR2 FQNEAQ (reference sequence). The V gene end was trimmed by 2 bases and the J gene end by 0 bases; junction bases not matched to a gene: 8. CDR3 size: 18 residues. CDR3 region: CASSLYGSTSGSTDTQYF. CDR3 coding DNA: TGTGCCAGCAGCTTATACGGGTCGACTAGCGGGAGCACAGATACGCAGTATTTT.

The gene calls are TRBV2 and TRBJ1-6, with 8 bases aligning to TRBD1. This CDR3 has 14 amino acids. From germline, CDR1 is SNHLY and CDR2 FYNNEI. V was pared by 4 bases and J by 5 bases, with 1 base of the junction left unmatched. CDR3 DNA sequence: TGTGCCAGCAGTGCGACAGGGGATAATTCACCCCTCCACTTT. This translates into CASSATGDNSPLHF.

This chain connects TRBV7-2 to TRBJ2-2, with D maybe TRBD1 (5 bases). V was trimmed by 2 bases and J by 0 bases, leaving 16 bases between them. Per germline, CDR1 SGHTA and CDR2 FQGNSA. The CDR3 spans 18 residues. CDR3 sequence reads: CASSLFLDTAANTGELFF. As DNA, the CDR3 is TGTGCCAGCAGCTTATTTCTGGACACGGCAGCGAACACCGGGGAGCTGTTTTTT.

The J gene is TRBJ1-1, the V gene TRBV5-1; the D is unclear. This CDR3 has 13 amino acids. Germline CDR1 reads SGHRS; CDR2 reads YFSETQ. Trimming cost V 4 bases and J 1 base, with 8 bases left between them. For the CDR3, the DNA is TGCGCCAGCAGCCAAACTGAGAACACTGAAGCTTTCTTT. It yields the protein CASSQTENTEAFF.

CDR3 nucleotides: TGTGCCAGCAGCCGGACGGGGGAACTAGCCAAAAACATTCAGTACTTC. It yields the protein CASSRTGELAKNIQYF. This chain uses TRBV7-2 with TRBJ2-4; D is possibly TRBD2 (6 bases). V was cut by 5 bases and J by 0 bases, with 14 bases left in between. The germline V gene encodes CDR1 SGHTA and CDR2 FQGNSA. CDR3 length equals 16 residues. Full variable domain (rest looked up from reference TRBV7-2 and TRBJ2-4): GAGVSQSPSNKVTEKGKDVELRCDPISGHTALYWYRQSLGQGLEFLIYFQGNSAPDKSGLPSDRFSAERTGGSVSTLTIQRTQQEDSAVYLCASSRTGELAKNIQYFGAGTRLSVL.

This chain joins TRBV9 and TRBJ2-2; D is perhaps TRBD2 (8 bases). Germline V gene lookup returns CDR1 SGDLS and CDR2 YYNGEE. This CDR3 region has 17 residues. Trimming took 4 bases from V and 4 from J, leaving 20 bases between them. CDR3 sequence reads: CASSPREGAGGTGELFF. CDR3 nucleotides: TGTGCCAGCAGCCCCCGGGAGGGGGCAGGGGGCACCGGGGAGCTGTTTTTT.

The chain is built from TRBV5-1 and TRBJ1-4; 10 nucleotides align to TRBD1. Germline V gene data show CDR1 as SGHRS and CDR2 as YFSETQ. Unmatched junction bases numbered 7, after V lost 3 bases and J lost 8 bases. The length of the CDR3 is 15 residues. The CDR3 nucleotides read TGCGCCAGCAGCTCCGAGACAGGGGGCGGCGAAAAACTGTTTTTT. Its protein is CASSSETGGGEKLFF.

This clone was observed once. This sequence joins TRBV6-1 and TRBJ1-1; no firm D call. The CDR3 spans 14 residues. Trimming removed 7 bases at V and 7 bases at J, with 19 bases between. From germline, CDR1 is MNHNS and CDR2 SASEGT. CDR3 amino acids: CASILSQAGGEAFF. The CDR3 bases are TGTGCCAGCATCTTGTCCCAGGCTGGAGGTGAAGCTTTCTTT.

The rearrangement joins TRBV5-6 to TRBJ2-7; maybe TRBD1 (6 bases). The V end lost 0 bases, the J end lost 2 bases, and 9 bases lay between the germline ends. Germline CDR1 is SGHDT and CDR2 is YYEEEE. CDR3 size: 14 residues. Here the CDR3 reads CASSLAGETYEQYF. CDR3 DNA: TGTGCCAGCAGCTTGGCAGGGGAAACCTACGAGCAGTACTTC.

The chain recombines TRBV6-5 with TRBJ1-3; TRBD1 is a possible D gene (5 bases). Germline V gene data show CDR1 as MNHEY and CDR2 as SVGAGI. CDR3 length equals 15 residues. Trimming pared 4 bases from V and 4 bases from J, leaving 14 bases between. The CDR3 region is CASSLRREGGNTIYF. DNA for the CDR3: TGTGCCAGCAGTTTGCGACGGGAGGGGGGAAACACCATATATTTT.

The chain has TRBV9 and TRBJ1-3; no definite D call. Germline CDR1 reads SGDLS; CDR2 reads YYNGEE. With 6 bases removed from V and 2 bases from J, the gap between germline ends came to 12 bases. This CDR3 has 14 residues. The CDR3 DNA is TGTGCCAGCACTGCGGGCAGTCCTGGAAACACCATATATTTT. Translated, it gives CASTAGSPGNTIYF. Variable domain in full (rest from reference TRBV9 and TRBJ1-3): DSGVTQTPKHLITATGQRVTLRCSPRSGDLSVYWYQQSLDQGLQFLIQYYNGEERAKGNILERFSAQQFPDLHSELNLSSLELGDSALYFCASTAGSPGNTIYFGEGSWLTVV.

This sequence joins TRBV27 and TRBJ2-1, with 7 positions matching TRBD2. The V gene end was trimmed by 5 bases and the J gene end by 2 bases; junction bases not matched to a gene: 12. CDR3 size: 17 residues. Per germline, CDR1 MNHEY and CDR2 SMNVEV (reference sequence). CDR3 loop: CASSVGLAVFTYNEQFF. The CDR3 DNA reads as TGTGCCAGCAGTGTCGGCCTAGCGGTGTTTACCTACAATGAGCAGTTCTTC.

For the CDR3, the DNA is TGCGCCAGCAGCCCCGGACAGGGGATAGAGGGCTACACCTTC. Protein: CASSPGQGIEGYTF. The chain links TRBV5-1 to TRBJ1-2, with 9 bases that match TRBD1. The length of the CDR3 is 14 residues. The germline V gene encodes CDR1 SGHRS and CDR2 YFSETQ. The J segment lost 8 bases and the V segment lost 4 bases, leaving 9 bases of the junction unmatched.

This chain links TRBV5-1 with TRBJ2-3; 10 bases match TRBD2. The trim removed 0 bases at V and 6 bases at J, leaving 10 bases unmatched. The length of the CDR3 is 17 residues. Germline CDR1 is SGHRS and CDR2 is YFSETQ. Here the CDR3 DNA reads TGCGCCAGCAGCTTGGTAGCGGGGGGCCTAGCGTGGGATACGCAGTATTTT. This sequence encodes CASSLVAGGLAWDTQYF.

The chain joins TRBV11-2 to TRBJ2-7, with D perhaps matching TRBD2 (6 bases). The CDR3 sequence is 14 residues long. Germline V CDR1 and CDR2: SGHAT, FQNNGV. Trimming removed 2 bases at V and 7 bases at J, with 15 bases between. As DNA, the CDR3 is TGTGCCAGCAGCTTAACCCACGGAGGGTGGGAGCAGTACTTC. Translated, it gives CASSLTHGGWEQYF.

This clone was detected only once. J is TRBJ2-3 and V is TRBV6-6; D perhaps matches TRBD2 (6 bases). Trimming took 5 bases from V and 3 from J, leaving 12 bases between them. Germline V gives CDR1 MNHNY, CDR2 SVGAGI (reference sequence). The CDR3 runs to 14 residues. The CDR3, as DNA: TGTGCCAGCAGTCCGGGACTCAGGACAGATACGCAGTATTTT. Its protein product is CASSPGLRTDTQYF.

About this clone itself: In the same sample, other DNA sequences code for this CDR3. The V and J genes are TRBV5-1 and TRBJ1-1, with TRBD1 as a possible D gene (6 bases). Trimming cost V 4 bases and J 0 bases, with 10 bases left between them. CDR1 SGHRS and CDR2 YFSETQ come from the germline V gene. The CDR3 runs 14 residues. The CDR3 loop reads CASSLDSLNTEAFF. The CDR3 nucleotides read TGCGCCAGCAGCCTGGACAGCCTGAACACTGAAGCTTTCTTT. Full variable domain (outside the CDR3, taken from reference TRBV5-1 and TRBJ1-1): KAGVTQTPRYLIKTRGQQVTLSCSPISGHRSVSWYQQTPGQGLQFLFEYFSETQRNKGNFPGRFSGRQFSNSRSEMNVSTLELGDSALYLCASSLDSLNTEAFFGQGTRLTVV.

This sequence joins TRBV19 and TRBJ1-6; D remains ambiguous. The V gene's germline CDR1 is LNHDA and CDR2 SQIVND (reference sequence). V was pared by 7 bases and J by 11 bases, with 12 bases between. This CDR3 has 12 amino acids. CDR3 sequence reads: CASTIPGTPLHF. In DNA, the CDR3 is TGTGCCAGTACCATACCGGGGACACCCCTCCACTTT.

V gene TRBV28 combines with J gene TRBJ2-5; TRBD1 matches 9 bases. In germline, CDR1 is MDHEN, CDR2 SYDVKM. The CDR3 runs to 15 residues. V lost 7 bases and J lost 6; bases outside the gene matches: 12. The chain's CDR3 is CASTLGGGQGKTQYF. The CDR3 bases are TGTGCCAGCACCCTAGGCGGGGGACAGGGAAAGACCCAGTACTTC.

This clone has just a few counts. The chain uses TRBV5-8 and TRBJ1-2; a possible D gene is TRBD1 (6 bases). This CDR3 is built from 13 residues. Trimming removed 4 bases at V and 5 bases at J, with 12 bases between. Germline lookup yields CDR1 SGHTS and CDR2 YDEGEE. The CDR3 reads CASSPTGLYGYTF. The CDR3 DNA is TGTGCCAGCAGCCCAACAGGGCTATATGGCTACACCTTC. Full variable domain (rest looked up from reference TRBV5-8 and TRBJ1-2): EAGVTQSPTHLIKTRGQQATLRCSPISGHTSVYWYQQALGLGLQFLLWYDEGEERNRGNFPPRFSGRQFPNYSSELNVNALELEDSALYLCASSPTGLYGYTFGSGTRLTVV.

This CDR3 is CSSGTGGYNEQFF. CDR3 bases: TGCAGTTCCGGGACAGGGGGCTACAATGAGCAGTTCTTC. This rearrangement joins TRBV29-1 to TRBJ2-1, with 11 bases identical to TRBD1. Germline CDR1 is SQVTM and CDR2 is ANQGSEA. CDR3 length: 13 amino acids.

The sample holds one count of this clone. The rearrangement links TRBV18 to TRBJ1-5, with D uncertain. Trimming shortened V by 2 bases and J by 1 base, and 12 bases separated the two germline ends. CDR1 is KGHSH and CDR2 is LQKENI in the germline V gene. The CDR3 extends over 16 amino acids. This chain's CDR3 is CASSPNYGSSNQPQHF. The CDR3 nucleotides are TGTGCCAGCTCACCAAACTATGGGAGCAGCAATCAGCCCCAGCATTTT.

In this sample, this clone turned up a few times. The chain recombines TRBV2 with TRBJ1-6; TRBD1 matches 7 bases. CDR1 and CDR2 from the germline V gene are SNHLY and FYNNEI. Germline trimming cut 9 bases from V and 9 bases from J; bases unmatched to any gene: 8. This CDR3 has 13 amino acids. The CDR3 spells CASGQAIFSPLHF. In DNA form, the CDR3 reads TGTGCCAGTGGACAGGCGATTTTTTCACCCCTCCACTTT. Supplemented by reference TRBV2 and TRBJ1-6, the full variable domain reads EPEVTQTPSHQVTQMGQEVILRCVPISNHLYFYWYRQILGQKVEFLVSFYNNEISEKSEIFDDQFSVERPDGSNFTLKIRSTKLEDSAMYFCASGQAIFSPLHFGNGTRLTVT.

The rearrangement links TRBV5-1 to TRBJ1-1; 9 bases match TRBD1. This CDR3 spans 15 amino acids. Germline assignment: CDR1 SGHRS and CDR2 YFSETQ. The ends lost 3 bases at V and 4 bases at J; junction bases unmatched: 7. The CDR3 spells CASSSGTGTGTEAFF. In DNA form, the CDR3 reads TGCGCCAGCAGCTCCGGGACAGGGACGGGCACTGAAGCTTTCTTT.